Each of the 3 T cell receptor beta chains below was sequenced from the same sample in a study of blood T cell repertoires in COVID-19. The table came from immunoSEQ multiplex PCR; TCRdb's copy has only in-frame clones and leaves some out. The table has under 300,000 clones, roughly three quarters seen once. The sequenced sample was peripheral blood. The receptors were sampled from a woman aged 35 to 49 with active or convalescent COVID-19.

The rearrangement joins TRBV10-3 to TRBJ1-5, with D tentatively TRBD1 (5 bases). Trimming took 0 bases from V and 4 from J, leaving 10 bases between them. This CDR3 contains 15 residues. The germline gives CDR1 ENHRY, CDR2 SYGVKD. Written as DNA, the CDR3 is TGTGCCATCAGTGAGTCTGCAGGGTTAAATCAGCCCCAGCATTTT. Protein sequence: CAISESAGLNQPQHF.

The genes are TRBV11-2 and TRBJ1-4, with D tentatively TRBD1 (5 bases). The CDR3 consists of 17 residues. In germline, CDR1 is SGHAT, CDR2 FQNNGV. V dropped 2 bases and J dropped 0 bases, with 13 bases sitting between them. The CDR3 coding sequence is TGTGCCAGCAGCTTACGGCAGGGCCTTGCAACTAATGAAAAACTGTTTTTT. Its translation: CASSLRQGLATNEKLFF.

This sequence joins TRBV5-1 and TRBJ2-1, with 11 bases that match TRBD2. Germline CDR1 is SGHRS and CDR2 is YFSETQ. Unmatched junction bases numbered 1, after V lost 2 bases and J lost 3 bases. CDR3 length equals 15 residues. Here the CDR3 DNA reads TGCGCCAGCAGCTTCACTAGCGGGGGCTACAATGAGCAGTTCTTC. Its translation: CASSFTSGGYNEQFF.